This T cell receptor beta chain was documented in a study of cytotoxic CD8 clonotypes in ibrutinib-treated CLL. The overall study: The subjects consisted of some 12 relapsed/refractory and some 15 treatment-naive individuals, with fewer than 18 IGHV unmutated. Overall study findings and caveats: Clonality measured at baseline exceeded age-matched healthy donors, tracking circulating CD8+ T-cell counts.

This clone has just one count. The antigen remains undetermined. Assay: immunoSEQ multiplex PCR; the TCRdb copy retains only in-frame clones and omits some. The sample has tens of thousands of clones, 85% to 90% seen once. CDR1 and CDR2 from the germline V gene are SGHTS and YDEGEE. The junction had 4 bases not matched to a gene; V was cut back by 3 bases and J by 9 bases. The CDR3 contains 12 residues. The sequencing here drew on PBMCs, taken before ibrutinib treatment. This sequence joins TRBV5-8 and TRBJ2-7; 9 nucleotides agree with TRBD1. This TCR came from a human donor with chronic lymphocytic leukemia. The CDR3 is CASSWDRERQYF. CDR3 DNA: TGTGCCAGCAGCTGGGACAGGGAGAGGCAGTACTTC. Looking up the rest from reference TRBV5-8 and TRBJ2-7 gives the full variable domain: EAGVTQSPTHLIKTRGQQATLRCSPISGHTSVYWYQQALGLGLQFLLWYDEGEERNRGNFPPRFSGRQFPNYSSELNVNALELEDSALYLCASSWDRERQYFGPGTRLTVT.